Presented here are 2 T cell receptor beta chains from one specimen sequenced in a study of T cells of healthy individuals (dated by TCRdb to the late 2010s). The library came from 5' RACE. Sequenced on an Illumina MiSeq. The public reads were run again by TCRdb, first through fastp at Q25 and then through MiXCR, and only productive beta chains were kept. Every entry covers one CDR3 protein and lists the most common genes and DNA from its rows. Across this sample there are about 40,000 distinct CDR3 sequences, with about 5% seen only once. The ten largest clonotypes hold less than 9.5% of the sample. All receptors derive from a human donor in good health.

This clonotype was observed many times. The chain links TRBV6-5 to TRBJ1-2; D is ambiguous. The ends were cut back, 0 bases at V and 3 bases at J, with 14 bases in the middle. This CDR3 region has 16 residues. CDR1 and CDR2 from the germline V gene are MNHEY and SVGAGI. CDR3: CASSYSRSFGDYGYTF. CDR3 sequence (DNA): TGTGCCAGCAGTTACTCCCGGTCGTTCGGAGACTATGGCTACACCTTC.

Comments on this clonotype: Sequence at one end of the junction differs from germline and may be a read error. The CDR3 coding sequence is TGTGCCAGCAGTTTAGGGGTAGGGACTGGCTACAACTTC. Translating gives CASSLGVGTGYNF. The chain joins TRBV12-3 or TRBV12-4 to TRBJ1-2, with D perhaps TRBD1 (5 bases). The CDR3 has 13 amino acids.